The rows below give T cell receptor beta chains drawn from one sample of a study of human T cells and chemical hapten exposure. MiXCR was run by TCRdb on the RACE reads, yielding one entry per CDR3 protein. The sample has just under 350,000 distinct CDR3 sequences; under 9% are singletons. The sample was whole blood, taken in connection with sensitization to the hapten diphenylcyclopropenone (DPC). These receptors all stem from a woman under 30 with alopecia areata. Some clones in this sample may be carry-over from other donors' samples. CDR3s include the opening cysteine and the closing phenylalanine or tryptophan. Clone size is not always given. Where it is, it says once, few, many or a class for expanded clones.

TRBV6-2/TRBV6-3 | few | CASVEFRVPTEAFF
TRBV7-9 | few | CASSQDEYGYTF
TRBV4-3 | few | CASSHVPLGTGGTGELFF
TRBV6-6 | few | CASSYSSAGGSYEQYF
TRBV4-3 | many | CASKPGELFF
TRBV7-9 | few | CASSHIEGNQPQHF
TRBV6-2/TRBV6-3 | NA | CASRPTYGGPANGYTF
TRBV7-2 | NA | CASSSRLAGVSTDTQYF
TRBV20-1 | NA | CSARPQKNTEAFF
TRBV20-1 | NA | CSAGSTGGVLAFF
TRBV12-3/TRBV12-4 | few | CASTDGEVTNTEAFF
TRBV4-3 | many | CASSQGTATYEQYF
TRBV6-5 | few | CASSRSGGHNEQFF
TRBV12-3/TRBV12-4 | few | CASSLGQSYSTF
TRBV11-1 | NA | CASSSGFGPSETQYF
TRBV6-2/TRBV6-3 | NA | CASRYLTLPLHF
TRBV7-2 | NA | CASSFERGFEQYF
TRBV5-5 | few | CASSSIPDSGNTIYF
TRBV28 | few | CASSPKGPFRDSNQPQHF
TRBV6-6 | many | CAGSREGSYNEQFF
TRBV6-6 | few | CASSPSNSPLHF
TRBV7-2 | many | CASSLLGPYNEQFF
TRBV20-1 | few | CSARGGNEQFF
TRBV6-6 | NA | CASGTGAGNQPQHF
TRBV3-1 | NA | CASSQEAVWGYTF
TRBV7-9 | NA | CASSLGQGRGDTQYF
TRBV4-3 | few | CASSQDLALTRTYEQYF
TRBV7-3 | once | CASSLQDGAPNTGELFF
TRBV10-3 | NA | CAIGRGGTEAFF
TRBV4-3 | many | CASSPGQSPDPYGYTF
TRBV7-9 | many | CASSLSGTGIIEQYF
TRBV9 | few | CASSSNGFNYGYTF
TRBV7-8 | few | CASSSWGQGARTDTQYF
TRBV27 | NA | CASSPSYDRAEAFF
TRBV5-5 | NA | CASSLRLAGETQYF
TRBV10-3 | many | CAISEALGNEQFF
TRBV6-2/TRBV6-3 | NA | CASGGQGIPGELFF
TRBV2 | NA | CASSSGSEYGYTF
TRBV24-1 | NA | CATSDPDRDTGELFF